One and the same sample provided the 16 T cell receptor beta chains below, sequenced in a study of cytomegalovirus exposure and HLA in healthy donors. Both 60 Vbeta primers and 13 Jbeta primers went into the PCR. Only in-frame clones appear in the TCRdb table, and some are missing; sequencing was by immunoSEQ multiplex PCR. The table lists about 80,000 clones, about two thirds of them singletons. The sequenced material came from PBMCs. These receptors were taken from a woman between 50 and 59 years old in good health and CMV-seropositive.

The rearrangement links TRBV9 to TRBJ2-3, with D hard to call. V was pared by 1 base and J by 0 bases, with 6 bases between. CDR3 size: 14 residues. CDR1 is SGDLS, CDR2 YYNGEE, per germline. The CDR3 sequence: CASSVSSSTDTQYF. CDR3 DNA: TGTGCCAGCAGCGTAAGTAGTAGCACAGATACGCAGTATTTT.

The chain links TRBV28 to TRBJ2-5; TRBD2 might be the D (5 bases). Germline-derived CDR1 and CDR2 are MDHEN and SYDVKM. The V end lost 5 bases, the J end lost 4 bases, and 17 bases lay between the germline ends. The CDR3 spans 15 residues. This CDR3 is CASSPLGLGRETQYF. Written as DNA, the CDR3 is TGTGCCAGCAGTCCCCTCGGGCTGGGGAGAGAGACCCAGTACTTC.

The V gene is TRBV9, the J gene TRBJ2-1; 8 bases agree with TRBD2. The junction had 10 bases not matched to a gene; V was cut back by 0 bases and J by 8 bases. Germline lookup yields CDR1 SGDLS and CDR2 YYNGEE. There are 16 residues in the CDR3. CDR3 region: CASSVALRGAGDEQFF. DNA for the CDR3: TGTGCCAGCAGCGTAGCATTGCGGGGGGCTGGAGATGAGCAGTTCTTC.

This clone was found a few times. The rearrangement links TRBV19 to TRBJ2-3, with D unresolved. V was trimmed by 3 bases and J by 2 bases, leaving 6 bases between them. The CDR3 extends over 13 amino acids. Germline CDR1 reads LNHDA; CDR2 reads SQIVND (reference sequence). CDR3 sequence: CASSIRDTDTQYF. In DNA, the CDR3 is TGTGCCAGTAGTATTAGAGACACAGATACGCAGTATTTT.

In its sample, this clone was seen a few times. V is TRBV6-1 and J is TRBJ1-2; TRBD1 aligns across 7 bases. Germline CDR1 is MNHNS and CDR2 is SASEGT. The CDR3 covers 13 residues. Unmatched junction bases numbered 5, after V lost 6 bases and J lost 4 bases. CDR3 amino acids: CASSYDRAYGYTF. The CDR3 DNA sequence: TGTGCCAGCAGCTATGACAGGGCCTATGGCTACACCTTC.

The chain carries TRBV7-2 and TRBJ2-2, with 10 positions matching TRBD2. The V gene end was trimmed by 10 bases and the J gene end by 4 bases; junction bases not matched to a gene: 9. CDR3 length: 15 amino acids. Germline V gene sequence: CDR1 SGHTA, CDR2 FQGNSA. CDR3 region: CATSKRGGSTGELFF. The CDR3 DNA sequence: TGTGCCACCTCAAAGCGGGGGGGGAGCACCGGGGAGCTGTTTTTT.

This rearrangement joins TRBV6-1 to TRBJ1-1; D not certain. Trimming left V 7 bases short and J 2 bases short, with 14 bases between. Germline-derived CDR1 and CDR2 are MNHNS and SASEGT. The CDR3 is made up of 14 amino acids. As DNA, the CDR3 is TGTGCCAGCACGGGGTTAGGGATTAACACTGAAGCTTTCTTT. Its protein is CASTGLGINTEAFF.

CDR3 sequence: CASSENTDLESEQFF. CDR3 sequence (DNA): TGTGCCAGCAGCGAGAACACCGACCTAGAAAGTGAGCAGTTCTTC. This sequence joins TRBV6-4 and TRBJ2-1, with no clear D. Trimming pared 6 bases from V and 9 bases from J, leaving 21 bases between. The CDR3 covers 15 residues. Germline V gene data show CDR1 as MRHNA and CDR2 as SNTAGT.

The rearrangement links TRBV4-1 to TRBJ1-1, with TRBD1 matching over 7 bases. CDR3 length: 17 residues. With 2 bases clipped from V and 7 bases from J, the junction kept 16 bases outside the gene matches. The V gene's germline CDR1 is MGHRA and CDR2 YSYEKL. Written as DNA, the CDR3 is TGCGCCAGCAGCCAACAGCTTCATCACAGGGGAGGCCTTGAAGCTTTCTTT. This encodes CASSQQLHHRGGLEAFF.

This clone came up once. The rearrangement uses TRBV18 and TRBJ2-1, with D maybe TRBD2 (6 bases). The CDR3 length is 17 residues. From germline, CDR1 is KGHSH and CDR2 LQKENI. Trimming stripped 3 bases from V and 0 bases from J, with 15 bases between. The CDR3 nucleotides read TGTGCCAGCTCACCTAACGCGGGACCACACTCCTACAATGAGCAGTTCTTC. Translating it yields CASSPNAGPHSYNEQFF.

This clone was detected only a few times. The rearrangement links TRBV5-4 to TRBJ2-3, with a tentative D call TRBD2 (5 bases). Trimming shortened V by 0 bases and J by 2 bases, and 10 bases separated the two germline ends. This CDR3 region has 15 residues. Germline loops: CDR1 SGHNT, CDR2 YYREEE (reference sequence). CDR3 loop: CASSLAAGYTDTQYF. CDR3 bases: TGTGCCAGCAGCTTGGCCGCGGGTTACACAGATACGCAGTATTTT.

The rearrangement links TRBV10-3 to TRBJ1-6, with D maybe TRBD1 (6 bases). CDR1 is ENHRY and CDR2 is SYGVKD in the germline V gene. The germline V and J ends were trimmed by 0 bases and 7 bases, with 7 bases remaining between them. The CDR3 sequence is 14 residues long. CDR3 amino acids: CAISESDRNSPLHF. CDR3 nucleotides: TGTGCCATCAGTGAGTCGGACAGAAATTCACCCCTCCACTTT.

The chain links TRBV7-9 to TRBJ1-2; no firm D call. This CDR3 is built from 14 residues. Germline CDR1 and CDR2: SEHNR and FQNEAQ (reference sequence). Between the trimmed V and J ends, which lost 2 bases and 2 bases, there was a span of 9 bases. The CDR3 is CASSLSAENYGYTF. As DNA, the CDR3 is TGTGCCAGCAGCTTAAGCGCGGAGAACTATGGCTACACCTTC.

The chain has TRBV7-6 and TRBJ2-1; perhaps TRBD2 as D (6 bases). This CDR3 is 12 amino acids long. The germline V gene has CDR1 SGHVS and CDR2 FNYEAQ. V lost 5 bases and J 7 bases, leaving 9 bases between the germline ends. CDR3 loop: CASSPGRNEQFF. DNA for the CDR3: TGTGCCAGCAGCCCCGGGAGAAATGAGCAGTTCTTC.

This clone was counted a single time. This rearrangement joins TRBV29-1 to TRBJ1-2; 7 nucleotides line up with TRBD1. The V segment lost 6 bases and the J segment 4 bases; nucleotides outside the gene matches: 14. The CDR3 has 15 amino acids. The germline V gene encodes CDR1 SQVTM and CDR2 ANQGSEA. CDR3 region: CSVASPGTVGYGYTF. The CDR3 DNA reads TGCAGCGTGGCCTCCCCCGGGACAGTAGGCTATGGCTACACCTTC. The full variable domain, completed using reference TRBV29-1 and TRBJ1-2, is SAVISQKPSRDICQRGTSLTIQCQVDSQVTMMFWYRQQPGQSLTLIATANQGSEATYESGFVIDKFPISRPNLTFSTLTVSNMSPEDSSIYLCSVASPGTVGYGYTFGSGTRLTVV.

This rearrangement joins TRBV6-1 to TRBJ1-2; TRBD1 agrees at 10 bases. The CDR3 is 16 amino acids. The germline CDR1 and CDR2 sequences are MNHNS and SASEGT. V lost 4 bases, J lost 4 bases, and 9 bases stayed unmatched. DNA for the CDR3: TGTGCCAGCAGTGTCCGGGACAGGGGATTAATCTATGGCTACACCTTC. It codes for CASSVRDRGLIYGYTF.